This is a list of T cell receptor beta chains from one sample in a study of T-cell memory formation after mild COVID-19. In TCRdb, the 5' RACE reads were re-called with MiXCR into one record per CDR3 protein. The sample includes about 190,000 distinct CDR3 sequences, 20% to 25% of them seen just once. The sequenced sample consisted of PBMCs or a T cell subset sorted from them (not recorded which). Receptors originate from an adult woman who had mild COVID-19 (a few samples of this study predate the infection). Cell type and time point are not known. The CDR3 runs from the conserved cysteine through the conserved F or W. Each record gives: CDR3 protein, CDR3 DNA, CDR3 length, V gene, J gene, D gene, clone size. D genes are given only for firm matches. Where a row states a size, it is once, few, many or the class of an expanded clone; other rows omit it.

CDR3: CASSSTGPRETQYF
DNA: TGTGCCAGCAGCTCGACAGGCCCTCGGGAGACCCAGTACTTC
length: 14
V: TRBV11-2
J: TRBJ2-5
D: NA
size: NA

CDR3: CSVEPSWDTQYF
DNA: TGCAGCGTTGAGCCCTCCTGGGATACGCAGTATTTT
length: 12
V: TRBV29-1
J: TRBJ2-3
D: NA
size: NA

CDR3: CSAVHSYEQYF
DNA: TGCAGTGCTGTCCATTCCTACGAGCAGTACTTC
length: 11
V: TRBV20-1
J: TRBJ2-7
D: NA
size: NA

CDR3: CASSDKTSESDTQYF
DNA: TGTGCCAGCAGCGACAAGACTAGCGAATCAGATACGCAGTATTTT
length: 15
V: TRBV9
J: TRBJ2-3
D: TRBD2
size: NA

CDR3: CASSAQSYTQYF
DNA: TGTGCCAGCAGCGCCCAGTCGTATACGCAGTATTTT
length: 12
V: TRBV7-8
J: TRBJ2-3
D: NA
size: NA

CDR3: CATSRSRLARPNEQFF
DNA: TGTGCCACCAGCAGATCTCGACTAGCGCGGCCAAATGAGCAGTTCTTC
length: 16
V: TRBV15
J: TRBJ2-1
D: TRBD2
size: NA

CDR3: CASSVAVRTDTQYF
DNA: TGTGCCAGCAGCGTAGCGGTTCGAACAGATACGCAGTATTTT
length: 14
V: TRBV9
J: TRBJ2-3
D: NA
size: NA

CDR3: CASSRASGGTYEQYF
DNA: TGCGCCAGCAGCCGAGCCAGTGGGGGCACCTACGAGCAGTACTTC
length: 15
V: TRBV4-1
J: TRBJ2-7
D: NA
size: few

CDR3: CASSQPRDRFYEQYF
DNA: TGTGCCAGCAGCCAACCCCGAGACAGATTCTACGAGCAGTACTTC
length: 15
V: TRBV4-2
J: TRBJ2-7
D: NA
size: few

CDR3: CAWGEGAGGPYNEQFF
DNA: TGTGCCTGGGGAGAAGGAGCGGGAGGGCCGTACAATGAGCAGTTCTTC
length: 16
V: TRBV30
J: TRBJ2-1
D: TRBD2
size: few

CDR3: CASSYGTESSGANVLTF
DNA: TGTGCCAGCAGCTATGGGACGGAGAGCTCTGGGGCCAACGTCCTGACTTTC
length: 17
V: TRBV2
J: TRBJ2-6
D: NA
size: few

CDR3: CASRKLLAGPNEKLFF
DNA: TGCGCCAGCCGAAAGTTATTGGCGGGACCTAATGAAAAACTGTTTTTT
length: 16
V: TRBV4-1
J: TRBJ1-4
D: NA
size: NA

CDR3: CASSFWGAVGELFF
DNA: TGTGCCAGCAGTTTTTGGGGGGCCGTCGGGGAGCTGTTTTTT
length: 14
V: TRBV27
J: TRBJ2-2
D: NA
size: NA

CDR3: CAWIEPNTGELFF
DNA: TGTGCCTGGATTGAACCGAACACCGGGGAGCTGTTTTTT
length: 13
V: TRBV30
J: TRBJ2-2
D: NA
size: NA

CDR3: CASTPRGGWSYEQFF
DNA: TGTGCCAGCACCCCGAGGGGGGGCTGGAGCTATGAGCAGTTCTTC
length: 15
V: TRBV6-5
J: TRBJ2-1
D: NA
size: NA

CDR3: CASSQDIADLVLTNTGELFF
DNA: TGCGCCAGCAGCCAAGATATAGCAGACCTTGTTCTCACTAACACCGGGGAGCTGTTTTTT
length: 20
V: TRBV4-1
J: TRBJ2-2
D: NA
size: NA

CDR3: CATSGTRGNIQYF
DNA: TGTGCCACCAGCGGTACTAGAGGGAACATTCAGTACTTC
length: 13
V: TRBV15
J: TRBJ2-4
D: NA
size: NA

CDR3: CASSQGPGGTDTQYF
DNA: TGTGCCAGCAGCCAAGGACCAGGGGGCACAGATACGCAGTATTTT
length: 15
V: TRBV14
J: TRBJ2-3
D: NA
size: few

CDR3: CASSAASGSTDTQYF
DNA: TGTGCCAGCAGCGCCGCTAGCGGGAGCACAGATACGCAGTATTTT
length: 15
V: TRBV9
J: TRBJ2-3
D: TRBD2
size: NA

CDR3: CASSVSSENYGYTF
DNA: TGTGCCAGCAGCGTAAGTTCCGAGAACTATGGCTACACCTTC
length: 14
V: TRBV9
J: TRBJ1-2
D: NA
size: few

CDR3: CASSPTGPSYEQYF
DNA: TGTGCCAGCAGCCCGACAGGTCCCTCCTACGAGCAGTACTTC
length: 14
V: TRBV7-9
J: TRBJ2-7
D: NA
size: many

CDR3: CSARDRGWETQYF
DNA: TGCAGCGCTCGGGACAGGGGTTGGGAGACCCAGTACTTC
length: 13
V: TRBV29-1
J: TRBJ2-5
D: TRBD1
size: NA

CDR3: CASSLRDSYYEQYF
DNA: TGTGCCAGCAGCTTGAGAGACAGTTACTACGAGCAGTACTTC
length: 14
V: TRBV5-5
J: TRBJ2-7
D: NA
size: NA

CDR3: CASSPGGFEQYF
DNA: TGTGCCAGCAGCCCGGGGGGGTTTGAGCAGTACTTC
length: 12
V: TRBV7-9
J: TRBJ2-7
D: TRBD2
size: NA

CDR3: CSARDGLADSTDTQYF
DNA: TGCAGTGCTAGAGATGGGCTAGCGGACAGCACAGATACGCAGTATTTT
length: 16
V: TRBV20-1
J: TRBJ2-3
D: TRBD2
size: NA

CDR3: CSVEDPGYSTDTQYF
DNA: TGCAGCGTTGAAGATCCAGGGTATAGCACAGATACGCAGTATTTT
length: 15
V: TRBV29-1
J: TRBJ2-3
D: NA
size: few

CDR3: CASSLEGQGAVNTEAFF
DNA: TGTGCCAGCAGCTTAGAAGGACAGGGGGCTGTGAACACTGAAGCTTTCTTT
length: 17
V: TRBV7-8
J: TRBJ1-1
D: TRBD1
size: NA

CDR3: CASTAGSHYGYTF
DNA: TGTGCCAGCACCGCGGGATCTCACTATGGCTACACCTTC
length: 13
V: TRBV9
J: TRBJ1-2
D: NA
size: once

CDR3: CSARDDRDVGNQPQHF
DNA: TGCAGTGCTAGAGATGACAGGGATGTGGGCAATCAGCCCCAGCATTTT
length: 16
V: TRBV20-1
J: TRBJ1-5
D: TRBD1
size: NA

CDR3: CASSFSSGSSPYNEQFF
DNA: TGTGCCAGCAGCTTCTCTAGCGGGAGTTCCCCCTACAATGAGCAGTTCTTC
length: 17
V: TRBV7-9
J: TRBJ2-1
D: TRBD2
size: few

CDR3: CASSLWGLAGAGSTDTQYF
DNA: TGTGCCAGCAGCTTGTGGGGACTAGCGGGGGCCGGAAGCACAGATACGCAGTATTTT
length: 19
V: TRBV9
J: TRBJ2-3
D: TRBD2
size: few

CDR3: CASSFASMGEAFF
DNA: TGCGCCAGCAGCTTTGCGTCCATGGGTGAAGCTTTCTTT
length: 13
V: TRBV5-1
J: TRBJ1-1
D: NA
size: few

CDR3: CATRSRDRGNTGELFF
DNA: TGTGCCACCAGGTCCCGGGACAGGGGAAACACCGGGGAGCTGTTTTTT
length: 16
V: TRBV24-1
J: TRBJ2-2
D: TRBD1
size: few

CDR3: CASSQTTGRLEAFF
DNA: TGCGCCAGCAGCCAGACAACAGGTCGTCTTGAAGCTTTCTTT
length: 14
V: TRBV4-3
J: TRBJ1-1
D: NA
size: NA

CDR3: CASSSPGRDYEQYF
DNA: TGTGCCAGCAGCTCCCCGGGACGGGACTACGAGCAGTACTTC
length: 14
V: TRBV11-2
J: TRBJ2-7
D: NA
size: few

CDR3: CASMALAGAQETQYF
DNA: TGTGCCAGCATGGCTCTAGCTGGCGCCCAAGAGACCCAGTACTTC
length: 15
V: TRBV7-2
J: TRBJ2-5
D: NA
size: few

CDR3: CSGLRSEWPGNTIYF
DNA: TGCAGTGGCCTGAGATCGGAGTGGCCCGGAAACACCATATATTTT
length: 15
V: TRBV20-1
J: TRBJ1-3
D: NA
size: NA

CDR3: CASSPPGSGGYEQYF
DNA: TGTGCCAGCTCACCACCGGGTTCAGGGGGCTACGAGCAGTACTTC
length: 15
V: TRBV18
J: TRBJ2-7
D: TRBD1
size: few